The rows below give T cell receptor beta chains drawn from one sample of a study of OX40 agonist ivuxolimab in advanced cancers. Clones were sequenced by immunoSEQ multiplex PCR, and TCRdb holds only the in-frame ones, with some missing. The repertoire has 11,000 or so clones, about four fifths of them found once; the top ten carry over 30%. The material was CD4+ or CD8+ T cells sorted from blood, obtained in a trial of the OX40 agonist ivuxolimab. The receptor source for this set is an adult with an advanced solid tumor such as melanoma, head and neck, liver or kidney cancer. CDR3s include the opening cysteine and the closing phenylalanine or tryptophan. A D gene is named only where the DNA matches it firmly. The size entry is marked missing in some rows and otherwise reads once, few, many or a size class.

D gene,V gene,J gene,clone size,CDR3 DNA,CDR3 protein
TRBD2,TRBV28,TRBJ2-1,-,TGTGCCAGCGGACTAGCGGCCTACAATGAGCAGTTCTTC,CASGLAAYNEQFF
TRBD1,TRBV30,TRBJ2-1,-,TGTGCCTGGAATACCGGGACAGGGTCTCCGGATGAGCAGTTCTTC,CAWNTGTGSPDEQFF
-,TRBV5-1,TRBJ2-3,-,TGCGCCAGCAGCTCCCGTAGCCCAGATACGCGGTATTTT,CASSSRSPDTRYF
TRBD2,TRBV4-2,TRBJ2-1,few,TGTGCCAGCAGCCAAGAAGCGGGGGGGCCGGATGAGCAGTTCTTC,CASSQEAGGPDEQFF
-,TRBV7-6,TRBJ2-2,once,TGTGCCAGCAGCTCCCACGACCGGGACCGTGGCACCGGGGAGCTGTTTTTT,CASSSHDRDRGTGELFF
TRBD1,TRBV4-3,TRBJ2-7,-,TGCGCCAGCAGCCCCGAAGGGGACAGCCAGTACTTC,CASSPEGDSQYF
-,TRBV9,TRBJ1-4,-,TGTGCCAGCAGCCCAGATGGGGTGGATAATGAAAAACTGTTTTTT,CASSPDGVDNEKLFF
TRBD2,TRBV5-1,TRBJ2-1,-,TGCGCCAGCAGCGCACGAAGGATGACTAGCATGGGTGAGCAGTTCTTC,CASSARRMTSMGEQFF
TRBD1,TRBV19,TRBJ1-4,-,TGTGCCAGTAGTATTGGGACAGGGGGCCCTAATGAAAAACTGTTTTTT,CASSIGTGGPNEKLFF
TRBD1,TRBV9,TRBJ1-1,-,TGTGCCAGCAGCGTAGAAGGGGGCCGTACTGAAGCTTTCTTT,CASSVEGGRTEAFF
-,TRBV27,TRBJ2-5,-,TGTGCCAGCACGCCCTTTGGAGGGGGCCGGTACCAAGAGACCCAGTACTTC,CASTPFGGGRYQETQYF
-,TRBV11-2,TRBJ2-1,many,TGTGCCAGCAGCTTCGTCAGCAATGAGCAGTTCTTC,CASSFVSNEQFF
-,TRBV19,TRBJ2-1,-,TGTGCCAGTAGCCAAAGCTTAGGAGGTTATGAGCAGTTCTTC,CASSQSLGGYEQFF
-,TRBV19,TRBJ1-1,few,TGTGCCAGTATGGAGGGAGTAACTGACACTGAAGCTTTCTTT,CASMEGVTDTEAFF
TRBD2,TRBV10-2,TRBJ2-4,-,TGCGCCAGCACCCGGGGGGGGCTAGCGGGAGGGTCTGCCCCGGGACTAGCCAAAAACATTCAGTACTTC,CASTRGGLAGGSAPGLAKNIQYF
-,TRBV5-4,TRBJ2-7,once,TGTGCCAGCAGCTTGGCGGGTGGGGAATACTACGAGCAGTACTTC,CASSLAGGEYYEQYF
TRBD1,TRBV11-2,TRBJ2-7,-,TGTGCCAGCAGCTTAGGGACAGGGGGCTACGAGCAGTACTTC,CASSLGTGGYEQYF
TRBD1,TRBV10-3,TRBJ1-3,-,TGTGCCATCCAGGGGGATTCTGGAAACACCATATATTTT,CAIQGDSGNTIYF
TRBD1,TRBV9,TRBJ2-1,few,TGTGCCAGCAGCGTACTTGGGACAGAACACAATGAGCAGTTCTTC,CASSVLGTEHNEQFF
TRBD2,TRBV7-9,TRBJ2-1,-,TGTGCCAGCAGCCCCGGGACTAGCTATTACAATGAGCAGTTCTTC,CASSPGTSYYNEQFF
-,TRBV7-9,TRBJ1-2,-,TGTGCCAGCAGCGATACGGGGGACACCTATGGCTACACCTTC,CASSDTGDTYGYTF
-,TRBV6-6,TRBJ2-7,-,TGTGCCAGCACTCCTTACGGGCAATACCTTACCTACGAGCAGTACTTC,CASTPYGQYLTYEQYF
TRBD1,TRBV7-8,TRBJ2-2,once,TGTGCCAGCAGCCCGAGGGACAGGGGAAACACCGGGGAGCTGTTTTTT,CASSPRDRGNTGELFF
-,TRBV5-4,TRBJ1-2,-,TGCGCCAGCAGCCAAGATCGGGTGGGCCAGTCTCACACCTTC,CASSQDRVGQSHTF
-,TRBV7-2,TRBJ2-5,-,TGTGCCAGCAGCTTAAACAGGGACCAAGAGACCCAGTACTTC,CASSLNRDQETQYF
-,TRBV2,TRBJ2-3,-,TGTGCCAGCAGTGATCTAGACTCAGATACGCAGTATTTT,CASSDLDSDTQYF
TRBD1,TRBV5-1,TRBJ1-5,many,TGCGCCAGCAGCTTGGGACAGGGTGATCAGCCCCAGCATTTT,CASSLGQGDQPQHF
TRBD1,TRBV28,TRBJ1-2,-,TGTGCCAGCAGCCGGGACAGGGTCGATGGCTACACCTTC,CASSRDRVDGYTF
TRBD1,TRBV4-3,TRBJ2-7,once,TGCGCCAGCAGCCACTCTAGGGGGCGTTACGAGCAGTACTTC,CASSHSRGRYEQYF
-,TRBV9,TRBJ1-5,-,TGTGCCAGCAGCGTAGGGGTCAGCCGCAATCAGCCCCAGCATTTT,CASSVGVSRNQPQHF
-,TRBV5-1,TRBJ2-1,-,TGCGCCAGCAGCTGGGGTGGGGGATCCAATGAGCAGTTCTTC,CASSWGGGSNEQFF
-,TRBV7-3,TRBJ1-3,-,TGTGCCAGCAGCTTAAGCCCCGCGGGGGGGCCAGAAAACACCATATATTTT,CASSLSPAGGPENTIYF
TRBD1,TRBV7-3,TRBJ2-3,-,TGTGCCAGCAGCGCTTCAGGGGGCGCGGATACGCAGTATTTT,CASSASGGADTQYF
TRBD2,TRBV7-9,TRBJ2-7,-,TGTGCCAGCAGCTTAGGGGCTAGCGGATACGAGCAGTACTTC,CASSLGASGYEQYF
-,TRBV10-3,TRBJ2-2,-,TGTGCCATCAGTGGTGGGCCCAGGGGAGACACCGGGGAGCTGTTTTTT,CAISGGPRGDTGELFF
TRBD1,TRBV6-1,TRBJ1-1,-,TGTGCCAGCAACTTACAGGGGAGCACTGAAGCTTTCTTT,CASNLQGSTEAFF
-,TRBV6-5,TRBJ2-7,once,TGTGCCAGCAGTTACTCGTCGACTAGGGAGCAGTACTTC,CASSYSSTREQYF
TRBD2,TRBV6-4,TRBJ2-1,-,TGTGCCAGCAGTCTGCTAGCGGGAGAAGATGAGCAGTTCTTC,CASSLLAGEDEQFF
-,TRBV29-1,TRBJ2-5,-,TGCAGCGTTTTATCCGGGATGACGGAGACCCAGTACTTC,CSVLSGMTETQYF
-,TRBV14,TRBJ1-1,-,TGTGCCAGCAGCCAAGTAAAGAACACTGAAGCTTTCTTT,CASSQVKNTEAFF
TRBD2,TRBV15,TRBJ2-7,-,TGTGCCACCAAGGGGGCGGGAGGGCCGACCTACGAGCAGTACTTC,CATKGAGGPTYEQYF
-,TRBV13,TRBJ1-1,-,TGTGCCAGCAGCTTTCGGACAAGAGGGATCGAAGCTTTCTTT,CASSFRTRGIEAFF
-,TRBV5-1,TRBJ2-4,-,TGCGCCAGCAGAGGGGAGTTAGACAAAAACATTCAGTACTTC,CASRGELDKNIQYF
-,TRBV2,TRBJ1-2,-,TGTGCCAGCAGTGAACGGTCAGGGGTAGATTATGGCTACACCTTC,CASSERSGVDYGYTF
TRBD2,TRBV27,TRBJ2-7,-,TGTGCCAGCAGTTTAGAGACTAGCGGGACCTACGAGCAGTACTTC,CASSLETSGTYEQYF
-,TRBV4-1,TRBJ1-1,-,TGCGCCAGCAGCCAATCAGGTTTAACTTTCTTT,CASSQSGLTFF
-,TRBV9,TRBJ1-6,-,TGTGCCAGCAGCGCAGGGAGCAGGTCACCCCTCCACTTT,CASSAGSRSPLHF
TRBD1,TRBV18,TRBJ2-2,medium-sized,TGTGCCAGCTCAATAAGGGACAGTTACACCGGGGAGCTGTTTTTT,CASSIRDSYTGELFF
-,TRBV6-1,TRBJ1-5,-,TGTGCCAGCGGGTGGACCGCTGATAGCAATCAGCCCCAGCATTTT,CASGWTADSNQPQHF
-,TRBV5-4,TRBJ2-5,-,TGTGCCAGCAGCTCGCTTCGCAGGGAGATCCAAGAGACCCAGTACTTC,CASSSLRREIQETQYF
TRBD1,TRBV28,TRBJ2-1,-,TGTGCCAGCAGTCCCCCCTCTCCGGGACAGGGTGACAATGAGCAGTTCTTC,CASSPPSPGQGDNEQFF
-,TRBV5-4,TRBJ1-1,-,TGTGCCAGCAGCTTGATGGGTACGGACACTGAAGCTTTCTTT,CASSLMGTDTEAFF
-,TRBV5-6,TRBJ1-6,few,TGTGCCAGCAGCCCCGATGTATGGTCGCCCCTCCACTTT,CASSPDVWSPLHF
-,TRBV5-1,TRBJ2-5,-,TGCACCAGCAGCTTGGGAGGGGGGGGCCGAGAGACCCAGTACTTC,CTSSLGGGGRETQYF
-,TRBV19,TRBJ2-3,once,TGTGCCAGTAGCCCCGTGCGGGATACGCAGTATTTT,CASSPVRDTQYF
TRBD2,TRBV7-9,TRBJ2-7,-,TGTGCCAGCAGCTGGACTAGCGCGAGCTCCTACGAGCAGTACTTC,CASSWTSASSYEQYF
-,TRBV29-1,TRBJ2-1,-,TGCAGCGTACTAGTTTCCAATGAGCAGTTCTTC,CSVLVSNEQFF
-,TRBV7-3,TRBJ2-2,-,TGTGCCAGCAGCCTCTACCTAGGCGGCCGGGAGCTGTTTTTT,CASSLYLGGRELFF
-,TRBV9,TRBJ2-3,-,TGTGCCAGCTCTCTAGGGGTTGACACAGATACGCAGTATTTT,CASSLGVDTDTQYF
TRBD2,TRBV9,TRBJ2-1,once,TGTGCCAGCAGCGCTAGCGGGAGCGATTACAATGAGCAGTTCTTC,CASSASGSDYNEQFF